Listed below are T cell receptor beta chains from one sample, sequenced in a study of T cells in tumors after PD-1 blockade. The protocol was immunoSEQ multiplex PCR, while the TCRdb copy is restricted to in-frame clones and leaves out a portion. The sample carries about 59,000 clones, 80% recorded once. Sample: PBMCs, taken before anti-PD-1 treatment. These receptors originate from a human donor with basal cell carcinoma. Each CDR3 is given with its conserved first and last residue. The D gene is left open where the match is weak. Clone size is shown for a subset of rows, as once, few, many or a class of expanded clone.

J,D,V,size,DNA,CDR3
TRBJ1-1,-,TRBV15,-,TGTGCCACCAGCAGAGCTCCCTCAGAAAGGTTTAGTGAAGCTTTCTTT,CATSRAPSERFSEAFF
TRBJ2-3,-,TRBV5-1,-,TGCGCCAGCAGCTTAAGAGGAGTCCCCACAGATACGCAGTATTTT,CASSLRGVPTDTQYF
TRBJ2-2,TRBD1,TRBV9,many,TGTGCCAGCAGTGATACGGGGACAGGGATCACCGGGGAGCTGTTTTTT,CASSDTGTGITGELFF
TRBJ1-1,-,TRBV6-2/TRBV6-3,few,TGTGCCAGCAGCCGACAGGCGAACACTGAAGCTTTCTTT,CASSRQANTEAFF
TRBJ2-6,-,TRBV4-1,few,TGCGCCAGCAGCCCCAACGGCGGCTCTGGGGCCAACGTCCTGACTTTC,CASSPNGGSGANVLTF
TRBJ1-3,TRBD1,TRBV5-1,-,TGCGCCAGCAAGGCAGGGACAGCCCTTTACTCTGGAAACACCATATATTTT,CASKAGTALYSGNTIYF
TRBJ1-2,-,TRBV30,-,TGTGCCTGGAGTGTACTTCAGGGAAAAAGCGGCTACACCTTC,CAWSVLQGKSGYTF
TRBJ1-2,-,TRBV6-1,-,TGTGCCAGCAGTGATGCGGGCGGGGGAGTCTATGGCTACACCTTC,CASSDAGGGVYGYTF
TRBJ1-1,-,TRBV9,-,TGTGCCAGCAGCGTAGTGGCAACCGGAGGAAACACTGAAGCTTTCTTT,CASSVVATGGNTEAFF
TRBJ2-7,TRBD1,TRBV25-1,-,TGTGCCAGCAGTGGACCGACAGGGGCAAGGGACGAGCAGTACTTC,CASSGPTGARDEQYF
TRBJ1-1,-,TRBV3-1/TRBV3-2,-,TGTGCCAGCAGCCAAGCCGAGGGGCGGGGAGCTTTCTTT,CASSQAEGRGAFF
TRBJ2-3,TRBD2,TRBV7-6,once,TGTGCCAGCAGCACCCCTAGCGGGGGGGCAGATACGCAGTATTTT,CASSTPSGGADTQYF
TRBJ2-5,TRBD2,TRBV5-5,-,TGTGCCAGCAGCTTGTCCCTAGCGGGGGGACTACAAGAGACCCAGTACTTC,CASSLSLAGGLQETQYF
TRBJ1-6,-,TRBV30,-,TGTGCCTGGAGTATAAGGGGAGCTAATTCACCCCTCCACTTT,CAWSIRGANSPLHF
TRBJ1-1,TRBD1,TRBV5-6,-,TGTGCCAGCAGCTCCAGGCAGGGGGCCGGCACTGAAGCTTTCTTT,CASSSRQGAGTEAFF
TRBJ1-5,TRBD1,TRBV19,-,TGTGCCAGTAGTATAGCTTTCACAGGGGTGAGTCAGCCCCAGCATTTT,CASSIAFTGVSQPQHF
TRBJ2-2,-,TRBV5-4,-,TGTGCCAGCAGCTTGGGACAGACGCTCACCGGGGAGCTGTTTTTT,CASSLGQTLTGELFF
TRBJ2-7,-,TRBV28,few,TGTGCCAGCACCCGGGACGGAGGCTACGAGCAGTACTTC,CASTRDGGYEQYF
TRBJ1-2,-,TRBV6-5,-,TGTGCCAGCAGCCACGGGCAGGGTGGCGGCTACACCTTC,CASSHGQGGGYTF
TRBJ2-1,-,TRBV10-1,-,TGCGCCAGCAGCCCTCGCTGGGATACCTACAATGAGCAGTTCTTC,CASSPRWDTYNEQFF
TRBJ2-3,-,TRBV5-1,-,TGCGCCAGCAGCCGCCTCTCTGCTAGCACAGATACGCAGTATTTT,CASSRLSASTDTQYF
TRBJ1-4,-,TRBV6-1,-,TGTGCCAGCAGTGGGGTACAGGGTTTAGTTGCAACTAATGAAAAACTGTTTTTT,CASSGVQGLVATNEKLFF
TRBJ2-4,TRBD2,TRBV18,-,TGTGCCAGCTCGCCTTCGCGGGGGGGTGGAGGCAAAAACATTCAGTACTTC,CASSPSRGGGGKNIQYF
TRBJ2-1,TRBD2,TRBV29-1,-,TGCAGCGTTGAAGGCGGGGGGAGCTCCTACAATGAGCAGTTCTTC,CSVEGGGSSYNEQFF
TRBJ1-1,-,TRBV19,once,TGTGCCAGTAGTATAGATTACTGGCGGGAAGAAGCTTTCTTT,CASSIDYWREEAFF
TRBJ1-1,TRBD1,TRBV29-1,-,TGCAGCGCTCGGACAGGGGGCTCTGGGACTTTCTTT,CSARTGGSGTFF
TRBJ1-5,-,TRBV2,few,TGTGCCAGCAAGGTGAATTCCAATCAGCCCCAGCATTTT,CASKVNSNQPQHF